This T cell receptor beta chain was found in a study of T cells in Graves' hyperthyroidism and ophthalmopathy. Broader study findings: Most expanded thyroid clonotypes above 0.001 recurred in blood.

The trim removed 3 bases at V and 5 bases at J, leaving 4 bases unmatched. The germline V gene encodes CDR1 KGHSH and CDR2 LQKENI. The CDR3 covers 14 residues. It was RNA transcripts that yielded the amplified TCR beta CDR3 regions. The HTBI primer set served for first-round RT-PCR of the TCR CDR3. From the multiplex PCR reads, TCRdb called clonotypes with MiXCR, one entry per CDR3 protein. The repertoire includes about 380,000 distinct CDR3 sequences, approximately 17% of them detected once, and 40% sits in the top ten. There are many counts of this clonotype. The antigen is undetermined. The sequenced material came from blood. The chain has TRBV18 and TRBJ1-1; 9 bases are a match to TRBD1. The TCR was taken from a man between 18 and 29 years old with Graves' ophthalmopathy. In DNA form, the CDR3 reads TGTGCCAGCTCACCGACCGGGACAGGGACTGAAGCTTTCTTT. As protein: CASSPTGTGTEAFF.